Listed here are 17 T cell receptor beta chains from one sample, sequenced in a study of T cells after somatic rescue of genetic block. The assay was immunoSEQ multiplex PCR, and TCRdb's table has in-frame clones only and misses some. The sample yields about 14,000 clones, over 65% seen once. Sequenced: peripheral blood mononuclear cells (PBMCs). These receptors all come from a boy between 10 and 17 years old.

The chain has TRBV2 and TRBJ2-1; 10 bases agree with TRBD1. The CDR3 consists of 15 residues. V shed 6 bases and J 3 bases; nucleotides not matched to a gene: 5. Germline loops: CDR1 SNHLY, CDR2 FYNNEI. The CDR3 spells CASRAGQGDYNEQFF. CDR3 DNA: TGTGCCAGCAGAGCAGGACAGGGGGACTACAATGAGCAGTTCTTC.

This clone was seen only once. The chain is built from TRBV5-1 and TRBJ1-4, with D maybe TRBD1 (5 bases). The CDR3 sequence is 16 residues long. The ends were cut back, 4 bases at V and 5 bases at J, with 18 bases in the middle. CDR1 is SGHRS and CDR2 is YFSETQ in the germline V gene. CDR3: CASSGDPVGRNEKLFF. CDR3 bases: TGCGCCAGCAGCGGTGACCCCGTGGGACGCAATGAAAAACTGTTTTTT.

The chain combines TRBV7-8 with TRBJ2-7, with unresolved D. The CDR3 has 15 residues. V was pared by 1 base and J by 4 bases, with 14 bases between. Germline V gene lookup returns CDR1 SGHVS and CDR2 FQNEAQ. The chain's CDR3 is CASSLGVAAEYEQYF. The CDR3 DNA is TGTGCCAGCAGCTTAGGGGTAGCTGCAGAATACGAGCAGTACTTC. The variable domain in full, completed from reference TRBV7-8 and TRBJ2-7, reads GAGVSQSPRYKVAKRGQDVALRCDPISGHVSLFWYQQALGQGPEFLTYFQNEAQLDKSGLPSDRFFAERPEGSVSTLKIQRTQQEDSAVYLCASSLGVAAEYEQYFGPGTRLTVT.

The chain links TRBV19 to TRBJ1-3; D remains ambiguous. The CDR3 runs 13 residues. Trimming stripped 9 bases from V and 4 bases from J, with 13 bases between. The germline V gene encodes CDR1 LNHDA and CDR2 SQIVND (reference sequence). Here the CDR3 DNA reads TGTGCCAGCTCCACGTTACTCGGAAACACCATATATTTT. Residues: CASSTLLGNTIYF.

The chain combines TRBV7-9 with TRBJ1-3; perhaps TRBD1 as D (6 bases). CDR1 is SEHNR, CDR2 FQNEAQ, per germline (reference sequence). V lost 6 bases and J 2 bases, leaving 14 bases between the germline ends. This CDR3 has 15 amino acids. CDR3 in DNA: TGTGCCAGCAGGCAAACAGGGTCGGCTGGAAACACCATATATTTT. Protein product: CASRQTGSAGNTIYF.

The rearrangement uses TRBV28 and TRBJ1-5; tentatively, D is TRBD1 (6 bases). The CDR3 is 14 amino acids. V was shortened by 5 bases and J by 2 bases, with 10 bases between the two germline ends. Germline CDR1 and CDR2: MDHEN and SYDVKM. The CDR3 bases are TGTGCCAGCAGTCTCTCAGGGGGCAATCAGCCCCAGCATTTT. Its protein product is CASSLSGGNQPQHF. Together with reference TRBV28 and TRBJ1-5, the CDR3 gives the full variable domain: DVKVTQSSRYLVKRTGEKVFLECVQDMDHENMFWYRQDPGLGLRLIYFSYDVKMKEKGDIPEGYSVSREKKERFSLILESASTNQTSMYLCASSLSGGNQPQHFGDGTRLSIL.

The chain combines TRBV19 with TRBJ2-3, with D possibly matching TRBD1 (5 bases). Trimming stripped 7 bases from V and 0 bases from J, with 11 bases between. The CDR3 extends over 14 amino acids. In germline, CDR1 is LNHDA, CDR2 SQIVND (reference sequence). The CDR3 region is CASKTGPSTDTQYF. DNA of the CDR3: TGTGCCAGTAAAACAGGCCCTAGCACAGATACGCAGTATTTT. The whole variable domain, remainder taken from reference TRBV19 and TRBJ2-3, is DGGITQSPKYLFRKEGQNVTLSCEQNLNHDAMYWYRQDPGQGLRLIYYSQIVNDFQKGDIAEGYSVSREKKESFPLTVTSAQKNPTAFYLCASKTGPSTDTQYFGPGTRLTVL.

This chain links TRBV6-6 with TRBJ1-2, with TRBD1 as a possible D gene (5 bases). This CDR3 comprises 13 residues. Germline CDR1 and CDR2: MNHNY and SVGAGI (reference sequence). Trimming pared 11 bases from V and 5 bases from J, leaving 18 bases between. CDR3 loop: CAVRDGALYGYTF. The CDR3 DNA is TGTGCCGTCCGGGACGGCGCCCTTTATGGCTACACCTTC.

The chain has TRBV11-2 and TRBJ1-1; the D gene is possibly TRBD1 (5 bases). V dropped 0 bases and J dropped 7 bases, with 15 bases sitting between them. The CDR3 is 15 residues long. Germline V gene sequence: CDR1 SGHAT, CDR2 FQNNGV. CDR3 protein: CASSLDISGQGEAFF. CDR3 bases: TGTGCCAGCAGCTTAGATATAAGCGGGCAGGGTGAAGCTTTCTTT. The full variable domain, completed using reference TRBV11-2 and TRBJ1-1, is EAGVAQSPRYKIIEKRQSVAFWCNPISGHATLYWYQQILGQGPKLLIQFQNNGVVDDSQLPKDRFSAERLKGVDSTLKIQPAKLEDSAVYLCASSLDISGQGEAFFGQGTRLTVV.

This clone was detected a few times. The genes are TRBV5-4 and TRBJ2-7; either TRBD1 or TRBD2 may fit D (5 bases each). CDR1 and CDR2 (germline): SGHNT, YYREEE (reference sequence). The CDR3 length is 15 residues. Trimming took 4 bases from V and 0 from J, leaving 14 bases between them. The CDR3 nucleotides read TGTGCCAGCAGCCGCCGGGACGGGGACTCCTACGAGCAGTACTTC. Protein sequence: CASSRRDGDSYEQYF.

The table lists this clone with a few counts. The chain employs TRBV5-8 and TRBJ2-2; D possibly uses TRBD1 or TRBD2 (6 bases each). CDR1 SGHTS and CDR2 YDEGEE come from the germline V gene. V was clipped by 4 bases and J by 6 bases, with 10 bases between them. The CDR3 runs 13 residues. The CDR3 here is CASSHRGPGELFF. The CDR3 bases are TGTGCCAGCAGCCATCGGGGGCCCGGGGAGCTGTTTTTT.

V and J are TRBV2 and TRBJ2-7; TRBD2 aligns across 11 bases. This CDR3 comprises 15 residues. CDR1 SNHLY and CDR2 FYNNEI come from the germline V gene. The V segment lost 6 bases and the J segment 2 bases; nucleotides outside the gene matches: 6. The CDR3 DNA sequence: TGTGCCAGCAGCGGTCTAGCGGGGGGCCCCTACGAGCAGTACTTC. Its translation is CASSGLAGGPYEQYF.

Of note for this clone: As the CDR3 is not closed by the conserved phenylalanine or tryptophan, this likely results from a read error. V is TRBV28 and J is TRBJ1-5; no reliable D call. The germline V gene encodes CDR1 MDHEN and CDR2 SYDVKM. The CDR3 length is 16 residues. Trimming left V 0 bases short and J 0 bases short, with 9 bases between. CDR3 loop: CASSLWAGYSNQPQHL. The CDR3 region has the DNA TGTGCCAGCAGTTTATGGGCCGGCTATAGCAATCAGCCCCAGCATCTT.

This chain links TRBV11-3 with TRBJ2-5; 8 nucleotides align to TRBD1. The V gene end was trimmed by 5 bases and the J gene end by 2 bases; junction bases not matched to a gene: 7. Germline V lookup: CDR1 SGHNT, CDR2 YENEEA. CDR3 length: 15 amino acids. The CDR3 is CASSPQGQAQETQYF. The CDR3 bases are TGTGCCAGCAGCCCCCAGGGACAGGCTCAAGAGACCCAGTACTTC.

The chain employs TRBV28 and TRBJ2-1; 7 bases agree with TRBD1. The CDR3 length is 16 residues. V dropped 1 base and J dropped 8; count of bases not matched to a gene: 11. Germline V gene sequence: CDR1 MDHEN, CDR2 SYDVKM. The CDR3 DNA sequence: TGTGCCAGCAGTTTATTGTCAGGGGGAATTTGGGATGAGCAGTTCTTC. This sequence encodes CASSLLSGGIWDEQFF.

CDR3 residues: CAISALTGGNSGANVLTF. In nucleotides, the CDR3 is TGTGCCATCAGTGCCCTGACAGGGGGTAACTCTGGGGCCAACGTCCTGACTTTC. The V gene is TRBV10-3, the J gene TRBJ2-6, with TRBD1 matching 9 bases. V dropped 4 bases and J dropped 0; count of bases not matched to a gene: 7. CDR1 is ENHRY, CDR2 SYGVKD, per germline. This CDR3 has 18 amino acids.

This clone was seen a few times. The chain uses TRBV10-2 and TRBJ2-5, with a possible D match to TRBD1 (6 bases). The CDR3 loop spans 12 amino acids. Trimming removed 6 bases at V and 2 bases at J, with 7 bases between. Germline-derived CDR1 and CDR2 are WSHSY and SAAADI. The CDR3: CASRGQQETQYF. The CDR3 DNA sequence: TGCGCCAGCAGAGGACAGCAAGAGACCCAGTACTTC.